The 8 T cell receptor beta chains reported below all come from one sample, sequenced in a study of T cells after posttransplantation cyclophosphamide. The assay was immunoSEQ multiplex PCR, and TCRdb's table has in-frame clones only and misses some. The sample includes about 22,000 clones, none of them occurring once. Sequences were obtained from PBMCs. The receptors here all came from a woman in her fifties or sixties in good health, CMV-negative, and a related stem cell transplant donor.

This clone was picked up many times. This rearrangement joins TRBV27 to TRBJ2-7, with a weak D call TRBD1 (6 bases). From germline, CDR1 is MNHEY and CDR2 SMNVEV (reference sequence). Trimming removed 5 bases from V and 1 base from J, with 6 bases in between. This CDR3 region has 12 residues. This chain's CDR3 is CASSGQSYEQYF. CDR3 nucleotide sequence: TGTGCCAGCAGTGGACAGTCCTACGAGCAGTACTTC.

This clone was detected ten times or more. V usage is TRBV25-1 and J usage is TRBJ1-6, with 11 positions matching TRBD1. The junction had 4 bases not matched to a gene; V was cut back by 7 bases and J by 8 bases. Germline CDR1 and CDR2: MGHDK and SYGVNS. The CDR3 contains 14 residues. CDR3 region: CASTGDRGYSPLHF. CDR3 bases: TGTGCCAGCACCGGGGACAGGGGGTATTCACCCCTCCACTTT.

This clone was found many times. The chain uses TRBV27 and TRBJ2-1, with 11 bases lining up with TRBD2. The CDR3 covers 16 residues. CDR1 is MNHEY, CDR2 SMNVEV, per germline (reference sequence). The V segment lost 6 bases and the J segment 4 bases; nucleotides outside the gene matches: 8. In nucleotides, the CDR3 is TGTGCCAGCAGCCTAGCCCGGACTAGCGGGTACAATGAGCAGTTCTTC. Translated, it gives CASSLARTSGYNEQFF.

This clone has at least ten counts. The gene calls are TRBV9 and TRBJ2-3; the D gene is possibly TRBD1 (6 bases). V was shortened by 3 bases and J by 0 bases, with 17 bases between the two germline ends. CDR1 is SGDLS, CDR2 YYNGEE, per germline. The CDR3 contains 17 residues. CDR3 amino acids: CASSARGSVPSTDTQYF. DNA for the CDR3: TGTGCCAGCAGCGCGAGGGGGTCAGTTCCTAGCACAGATACGCAGTATTTT.

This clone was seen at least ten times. The CDR3 sequence: CASSLPGTDQETQYF. CDR3 in DNA: TGTGCCAGCAGCTTACCCGGGACAGACCAAGAGACCCAGTACTTC. This chain uses TRBV5-6 with TRBJ2-5; 7 bases align to TRBD1. The CDR3 spans 15 residues. Looked up from germline, CDR1 is SGHDT and CDR2 is YYEEEE. The J segment lost 0 bases and the V segment lost 2 bases, leaving 4 bases of the junction unmatched.

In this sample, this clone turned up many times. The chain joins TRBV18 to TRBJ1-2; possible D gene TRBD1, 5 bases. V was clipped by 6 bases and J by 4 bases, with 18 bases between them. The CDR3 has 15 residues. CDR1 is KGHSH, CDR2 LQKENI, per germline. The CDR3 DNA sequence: TGTGCCAGCTCCCCGGTGGACGGGACTGGCTATGGCTACACCTTC. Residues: CASSPVDGTGYGYTF.

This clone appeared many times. CDR3 sequence: CASSYSDRAGNSPLHF. CDR3 DNA: TGTGCCAGCAGCTACAGCGACAGGGCCGGCAATTCACCCCTCCACTTT. The V call is TRBV9, the J call TRBJ1-6; the match to TRBD1 covers 7 bases. J gave up 7 bases and V 4 bases, and 11 bases lay outside the gene matches. The germline gives CDR1 SGDLS, CDR2 YYNGEE. The CDR3 is 16 amino acids. The whole variable domain, filled in from reference TRBV9 and TRBJ1-6, reads DSGVTQTPKHLITATGQRVTLRCSPRSGDLSVYWYQQSLDQGLQFLIQYYNGEERAKGNILERFSAQQFPDLHSELNLSSLELGDSALYFCASSYSDRAGNSPLHFGNGTRLTVT.

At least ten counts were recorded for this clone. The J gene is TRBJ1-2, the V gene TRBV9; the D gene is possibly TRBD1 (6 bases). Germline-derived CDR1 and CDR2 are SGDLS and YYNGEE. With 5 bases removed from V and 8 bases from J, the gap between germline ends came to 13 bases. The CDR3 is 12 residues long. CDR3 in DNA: TGTGCCAGCAGTACAGGGTTATTGGGCTACACCTTC. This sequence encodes CASSTGLLGYTF. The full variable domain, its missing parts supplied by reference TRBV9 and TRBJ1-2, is DSGVTQTPKHLITATGQRVTLRCSPRSGDLSVYWYQQSLDQGLQFLIQYYNGEERAKGNILERFSAQQFPDLHSELNLSSLELGDSALYFCASSTGLLGYTFGSGTRLTVV.